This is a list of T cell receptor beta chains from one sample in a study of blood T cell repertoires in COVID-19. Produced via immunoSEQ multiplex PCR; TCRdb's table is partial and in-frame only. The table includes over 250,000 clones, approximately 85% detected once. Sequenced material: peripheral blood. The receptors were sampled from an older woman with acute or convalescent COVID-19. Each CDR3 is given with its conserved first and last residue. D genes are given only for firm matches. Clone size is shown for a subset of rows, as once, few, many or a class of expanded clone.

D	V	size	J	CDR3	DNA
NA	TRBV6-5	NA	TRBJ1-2	CASSYDPTVNYGYTF	TGTGCCAGCAGTTACGACCCCACAGTGAACTATGGCTACACCTTC
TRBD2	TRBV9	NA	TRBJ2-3	CASSETSGGPPRAQYF	TGTGCCAGCAGCGAAACTAGCGGGGGCCCCCCGAGGGCGCAGTATTTT
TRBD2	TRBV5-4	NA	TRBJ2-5	CASSTERGARETQYF	TGTGCCAGCAGCACCGAGCGGGGGGCGCGAGAGACCCAGTACTTC
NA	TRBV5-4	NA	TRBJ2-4	CASSWSSSKNIQYF	TGTGCCAGCAGCTGGTCTAGCTCCAAAAACATTCAGTACTTC
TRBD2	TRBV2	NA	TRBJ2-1	CASSEALAGDEQFF	TGTGCCAGCAGTGAAGCGCTAGCGGGGGATGAGCAGTTCTTC
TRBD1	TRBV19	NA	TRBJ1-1	CASRQDRGSTEAFF	TGTGCCAGTCGCCAGGACAGGGGTTCCACTGAAGCTTTCTTT
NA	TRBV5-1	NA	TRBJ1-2	CASSFAPQGGYGYTF	TGCGCCAGCAGCTTTGCTCCGCAGGGAGGTTATGGCTACACCTTC
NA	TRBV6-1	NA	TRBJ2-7	CASIPGTGTYEQYF	TGTGCCAGCATTCCCGGGACTGGGACCTACGAGCAGTACTTC
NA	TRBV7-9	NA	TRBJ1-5	CASSGGQRGQPQHF	TGTGCCAGCAGCGGGGGCCAGAGGGGTCAGCCCCAGCATTTT
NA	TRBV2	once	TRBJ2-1	CASTVTGRHEQFF	TGTGCCAGCACCGTGACAGGGAGGCATGAGCAGTTCTTC
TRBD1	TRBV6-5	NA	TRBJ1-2	CASRPQGAQYGYTF	TGTGCCAGCAGGCCGCAGGGGGCGCAGTATGGCTACACCTTC
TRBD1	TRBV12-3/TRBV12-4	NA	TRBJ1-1	CASGTAMNTEAFF	TGTGCTTCCGGGACAGCCATGAACACTGAAGCTTTCTTT
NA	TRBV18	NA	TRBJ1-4	CASSRGREEEKLFF	TGTGCCAGCTCACGGGGCCGCGAGGAAGAAAAACTGTTTTTT
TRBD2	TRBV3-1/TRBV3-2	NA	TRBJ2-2	CASSPVSGGPGELFF	TGTGCCAGCAGCCCCGTTTCGGGGGGGCCCGGGGAGCTGTTTTTT
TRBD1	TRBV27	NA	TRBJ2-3	CASRNTGVYGTDTQYF	TGTGCCAGCAGGAATACAGGGGTTTACGGCACAGATACGCAGTATTTT
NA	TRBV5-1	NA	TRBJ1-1	CASSLQQGGGTEAFF	TGCGCCAGCAGCCTACAACAGGGAGGGGGCACTGAAGCTTTCTTT